These 32 T cell receptor beta chains share one sample of origin, sequenced in a study of CD8 T cells in ankylosing spondylitis. Whole-study results and caveats: In ankylosing spondylitis blood, a motif of seven or eight highly homologous TCR beta variants appeared characteristic.

TCRdb reprocessed the 5' RACE reads with MiXCR, giving one entry per CDR3 protein. Of about 540,000 distinct CDR3 sequences listed, roughly 13% are singletons. Their recognized antigens are unknown. The sample comprised blood, either unsorted or a sorted T cell fraction (not recorded which). The receptors come from a male donor with ankylosing spondylitis.

This sequence joins TRBV5-1 and TRBJ2-5; 7 positions agree with TRBD2. Looked up from germline, CDR1 is SGHRS and CDR2 is YFSETQ. V dropped 3 bases and J dropped 5; count of bases not matched to a gene: 7. The CDR3 extends over 14 amino acids. CDR3 residues: CASSWGLSEETQYF. As DNA, the CDR3 is TGCGCCAGCAGCTGGGGACTATCCGAGGAGACCCAGTACTTC.

The table lists this clonotype with a count of one. The junction departs from germline at one end; a sequencing error may be responsible. The chain is built from TRBV29-1 and TRBJ2-5, with a weak D call TRBD2 (5 bases). The CDR3 sequence is 13 residues long. Germline V CDR1 and CDR2: SQVTM, ANQGSEA. CDR3 loop: CRVDSKEVETQYF. The CDR3 coding sequence is TGCAGAGTTGACTCGAAGGAGGTGGAGACCCAGTACTTC.

This chain connects TRBV25-1 to TRBJ2-2, with a weak D call TRBD2 (5 bases). Trimming pared 1 base from V and 6 bases from J, leaving 9 bases between. Germline values: CDR1 MGHDK, CDR2 SYGVNS. The CDR3 loop spans 14 amino acids. The CDR3 DNA follows: TGTGCCAGCAGTGAATTAGGAGGATCCGGGGAGCTGTTTTTT. The encoded protein is CASSELGGSGELFF.

This clonotype has ten or more counts. The chain couples TRBV12-3 or TRBV12-4 to TRBJ2-2, with D tentatively TRBD1 (6 bases). V dropped 3 bases and J dropped 4 bases, with 12 bases sitting between them. The CDR3 runs to 15 residues. Here the CDR3 reads CASSLAQGSTGELFF. DNA of the CDR3: TGTGCCAGCAGTTTGGCCCAGGGGAGCACCGGGGAGCTGTTTTTT.

This clonotype was counted only a few times. The gene calls are TRBV11-2 and TRBJ2-5, with 12 positions matching TRBD2. The CDR3 has 20 amino acids. V lost 2 bases to trimming and J lost 2 bases; unmatched junction nucleotides: 15. In germline, CDR1 is SGHAT, CDR2 FQNNGV. For the CDR3, the DNA is TGTGCCAGCAGCTTAAGGCCTCTAGCGGGAGGGCTCGGTCAACAAGAGACCCAGTACTTC. Translated: CASSLRPLAGGLGQQETQYF.

This chain uses TRBV20-1 with TRBJ2-7; 8 nucleotides match TRBD1. The CDR3 spans 15 residues. Germline values: CDR1 DFQATT, CDR2 SNEGSKA (reference sequence). V was clipped by 0 bases and J by 3 bases; unmatched bases: 7. CDR3 residues: CSARDPQGQGYEQYF. The CDR3 DNA reads TGCAGTGCTAGAGACCCGCAAGGACAGGGCTACGAGCAGTACTTC.

This clonotype was seen only a few times. This sequence joins TRBV7-2 and TRBJ2-1; 7 nucleotides line up with TRBD2. V trimming: 2 bases; J trimming: 7 bases; junction bases outside the gene matches: 8. The CDR3 has 15 residues. Germline assignment: CDR1 SGHTA and CDR2 FQGNSA. The CDR3 DNA reads as TGTGCCAGCAGCTTAAGCGTGGCCGGGGGGAATGAGCAGTTCTTC. It is translated as CASSLSVAGGNEQFF.

This clonotype was seen more than once but under ten times. The chain has TRBV6-2 or TRBV6-3 and TRBJ2-2; 7 bases map to TRBD1. Trimming cost V 6 bases and J 7 bases; bases outside gene matches: 8. The CDR3 has 14 residues. Germline loops: CDR1 MNHEY, CDR2 SVGEGT. The CDR3 here is CASSYRGNGGELFF. The CDR3 bases are TGTGCCAGCAGCTACAGGGGAAACGGCGGGGAGCTGTTTTTT.

The sample holds many counts of this clonotype. CDR3 loop: CASSLESPLYNEQFF. For the CDR3, the DNA is TGCGCCAGCAGCTTGGAAAGCCCGCTCTACAATGAGCAGTTCTTC. V and J are TRBV5-1 and TRBJ2-1, with unresolved D. CDR3 length equals 15 residues. Germline CDR1 reads SGHRS; CDR2 reads YFSETQ. With 0 bases removed from V and 3 bases from J, the gap between germline ends came to 10 bases.

This clonotype appeared a few times. This chain joins TRBV3-1 and TRBJ1-5; D may be TRBD1 (6 bases). Trimming shortened V by 3 bases and J by 4 bases, and 10 bases separated the two germline ends. The CDR3 totals 14 residues. Per germline, CDR1 LGHDT and CDR2 YNNKEL (reference sequence). As DNA, the CDR3 is TGTGCCAGCAGCCACCGCCAGGGGAATCAGCCCCAGCATTTT. Protein product: CASSHRQGNQPQHF.

This chain joins TRBV5-6 and TRBJ2-5; the match to TRBD2 covers 10 bases. This CDR3 region has 16 residues. The V gene end was trimmed by 4 bases and the J gene end by 7 bases; junction bases not matched to a gene: 13. Germline V gives CDR1 SGHDT, CDR2 YYEEEE. The CDR3 loop reads CASSPRSGRAGGTQYF. The CDR3 coding sequence is TGTGCCAGCAGCCCCAGGAGCGGGAGGGCAGGGGGGACCCAGTACTTC.

In this sample, this clonotype turned up a few times. The chain links TRBV7-2 to TRBJ1-6; tentative D call: TRBD1 (5 bases). V was pared by 7 bases and J by 7 bases, with 8 bases between. Per germline, CDR1 SGHTA and CDR2 FQGNSA. This CDR3 contains 12 residues. As DNA, the CDR3 is TGTGCCAGCAACGAGGGGAATTCACCCCTCCACTTT. It translates to CASNEGNSPLHF. Drawing the rest from reference TRBV7-2 and TRBJ1-6, the complete variable domain is GAGVSQSPSNKVTEKGKDVELRCDPISGHTALYWYRQSLGQGLEFLIYFQGNSAPDKSGLPSDRFSAERTGGSVSTLTIQRTQQEDSAVYLCASNEGNSPLHFGNGTRLTVT.

The chain recombines TRBV29-1 with TRBJ2-1; D may match TRBD1 or TRBD2 (5 bases each). V was pared by 3 bases and J by 6 bases, with 18 bases between. The CDR3 sequence is 15 residues long. Germline CDR1 reads SQVTM; CDR2 reads ANQGSEA. The CDR3 loop is CSVDVGPEIPNEQFF. As DNA, the CDR3 is TGCAGCGTTGATGTGGGACCGGAAATCCCCAATGAGCAGTTCTTC.

J is TRBJ1-1 and V is TRBV20-1, with D hard to call. The V gene's germline CDR1 is DFQATT and CDR2 SNEGSKA (reference sequence). The CDR3 has 16 residues. The V gene lost 3 bases and the J gene lost 0 bases, with 17 bases spanning the gap. CDR3 bases: TGCAGTGCTAGGGGTCCGACGGGGAAGATGAACACTGAAGCTTTCTTT. It yields the protein CSARGPTGKMNTEAFF.

This clonotype has a handful of counts. The chain combines TRBV7-9 with TRBJ2-1; TRBD1 is a possible D gene (7 bases). Germline-derived CDR1 and CDR2 are SEHNR and FQNEAQ (reference sequence). V shed 5 bases and J shed 5 bases, with 16 bases lying between them. This CDR3 spans 15 amino acids. For the CDR3, the DNA is TGTGCCAGCAGCCCCCTCTCAGGGGGGCACAATGAGCAGTTCTTC. Translation: CASSPLSGGHNEQFF. Full variable domain (rest looked up from reference TRBV7-9 and TRBJ2-1): DTGVSQNPRHKITKRGQNVTFRCDPISEHNRLYWYRQTLGQGPEFLTYFQNEAQLEKSRLLSDRFSAERPKGSFSTLEIQRTEQGDSAMYLCASSPLSGGHNEQFFGPGTRLTVL.

This clonotype was seen a single time. V gene TRBV11-3 combines with J gene TRBJ2-3; 7 positions agree with TRBD2. The CDR3 is 17 amino acids. Per the germline V gene, CDR1 is SGHNT and CDR2 is YENEEA. V gave up 0 bases and J gave up 1 base; unmatched junction bases: 7. CDR3 amino acids: CASSLDPAGEGTDTQYF. CDR3 nucleotides: TGTGCCAGCAGCTTAGATCCGGCGGGAGAGGGCACAGATACGCAGTATTTT. The full variable domain, with the rest looked up from reference TRBV11-3 and TRBJ2-3, is EAGVVQSPRYKIIEKKQPVAFWCNPISGHNTLYWYLQNLGQGPELLIRYENEEAVDDSQLPKDRFSAERLKGVDSTLKIQPAELGDSAVYLCASSLDPAGEGTDTQYFGPGTRLTVL.

This chain uses TRBV19 with TRBJ2-1; 9 bases are shared with TRBD1. The CDR3 has 15 residues. Germline V gene lookup returns CDR1 LNHDA and CDR2 SQIVND (reference sequence). The V gene end was trimmed by 6 bases and the J gene end by 2 bases; junction bases not matched to a gene: 5. The CDR3 region is CASSAGTGTYNEQFF. The CDR3 DNA is TGTGCCAGTAGCGCCGGGACAGGGACCTACAATGAGCAGTTCTTC.

This clonotype was counted ten times or more. The chain is built from TRBV5-1 and TRBJ2-1, with TRBD1 as a possible D gene (6 bases). The length of the CDR3 is 15 residues. V lost 3 bases, J lost 0 bases, and 10 bases lay in between. Per germline, CDR1 SGHRS and CDR2 YFSETQ. The CDR3 DNA reads TGCGCCAGCAGCTGGACAGACAGCTCCTACAATGAGCAGTTCTTC. Translating it yields CASSWTDSSYNEQFF.

The chain joins TRBV7-2 to TRBJ2-3; no definite D call. The germline CDR1 and CDR2 sequences are SGHTA and FQGNSA. This CDR3 has 15 residues. The ends were cut back, 3 bases at V and 6 bases at J, with 16 bases in the middle. CDR3: CASSLQALDTDTQYF. CDR3 DNA sequence: TGTGCCAGCAGCTTGCAGGCCCTTGATACGGATACGCAGTATTTT.

V gene TRBV4-1 combines with J gene TRBJ2-5, with TRBD1 matching over 9 bases. This CDR3 spans 15 amino acids. Per germline, CDR1 MGHRA and CDR2 YSYEKL. The V and J ends lost 1 base and 2 bases, in that order; junction bases with no gene match: 2. The CDR3 reads CASSQGDRAQETQYF. CDR3 bases: TGCGCCAGCAGCCAAGGGGACAGGGCACAAGAGACCCAGTACTTC.

In this sample, this clonotype turned up a few times. The J gene is TRBJ2-1, the V gene TRBV10-3; D is uncertain. In germline, CDR1 is ENHRY, CDR2 SYGVKD. V lost 10 bases to trimming and J lost 6 bases, with 16 bases between them. CDR3 length equals 13 residues. CDR3: CATGGDWSNEQFF. The CDR3 DNA is TGTGCCACCGGTGGAGACTGGAGCAATGAGCAGTTCTTC.

The CDR3 sequence: CSAREERGIVKTQYF. CDR3 nucleotides: TGCAGTGCTAGAGAGGAAAGAGGGATCGTGAAGACCCAGTACTTC. This chain links TRBV20-1 with TRBJ2-5; perhaps TRBD2 as D (5 bases). The CDR3 extends over 15 amino acids. From germline, CDR1 is DFQATT and CDR2 SNEGSKA (reference sequence). Trimming cost V 0 bases and J 6 bases, with 17 bases left between them.

This clonotype was recorded a few times. The gene calls are TRBV15 and TRBJ2-7; 8 bases map to TRBD2. The CDR3 length is 16 residues. The germline gives CDR1 LNHNV, CDR2 YYDKDF (reference sequence). V shed 2 bases and J 0 bases; nucleotides not matched to a gene: 6. The CDR3 DNA sequence: TGTGCCACCAGCAGATCGCGGGGGGTAGCCTCCTACGAGCAGTACTTC. Translation gives CATSRSRGVASYEQYF.

The chain has TRBV6-1 and TRBJ2-3; D possibly corresponds to TRBD1 (5 bases). CDR1 is MNHNS and CDR2 is SASEGT in the germline V gene. The CDR3 spans 13 residues. V was pared by 8 bases and J by 2 bases, with 11 bases between. CDR3 nucleotides: TGTGCCAGCCTGGGGCAGGCCACAGATACGCAGTATTTT. Amino acid sequence: CASLGQATDTQYF.

The chain uses TRBV4-1 and TRBJ2-7, with unresolved D. Trimming cost V 0 bases and J 2 bases, with 11 bases left between them. This CDR3 spans 15 amino acids. Germline CDR1 MGHRA, CDR2 YSYEKL. The CDR3 protein is CASSQDFPVPYEQYV. The CDR3 DNA sequence: TGCGCCAGCAGCCAAGATTTCCCAGTTCCCTACGAGCAGTACGTC.

This chain joins TRBV20-1 and TRBJ1-1; D gene ambiguous. V was clipped by 1 base and J by 2 bases, with 8 bases between them. This CDR3 region has 13 residues. Looked up from germline, CDR1 is DFQATT and CDR2 is SNEGSKA (reference sequence). The CDR3, as DNA: TGCAGTGCTAGAGGAGGCTATAACACTGAAGCTTTCTTT. Encoded protein: CSARGGYNTEAFF.

The genes are TRBV6-1 and TRBJ2-1, with D possibly matching TRBD1 (6 bases). In germline, CDR1 is MNHNS, CDR2 SASEGT. Trimming shortened V by 2 bases and J by 4 bases, and 12 bases separated the two germline ends. The CDR3 runs to 15 residues. For the CDR3, the DNA is TGTGCCAGCAGTGAACAGTCCCAGGGGTACAATGAGCAGTTCTTC. Translated, it gives CASSEQSQGYNEQFF.

The rearrangement joins TRBV6-1 to TRBJ2-2, with TRBD1 identical over 7 bases. Germline-derived CDR1 and CDR2 are MNHNS and SASEGT. The CDR3 length is 15 residues. The V gene end was trimmed by 3 bases and the J gene end by 0 bases; junction bases not matched to a gene: 1. The CDR3 DNA follows: TGTGCCAGCAGTGAGGGGACAGCGAACACCGGGGAGCTGTTTTTT. This gives the protein CASSEGTANTGELFF.

This clonotype was observed a few times. This chain's CDR3 is CASSLAGDSYEQYV. The CDR3 DNA reads as TGCGCCAGCAGCTTGGCCGGGGACAGCTACGAGCAGTACGTC. The chain links TRBV5-1 to TRBJ2-7; 7 bases match TRBD1. From germline, CDR1 is SGHRS and CDR2 YFSETQ. V gave up 0 bases and J gave up 3 bases; unmatched junction bases: 3. The CDR3 spans 14 residues.

This clonotype was counted at least ten times. The chain couples TRBV29-1 to TRBJ2-3, with D hard to call. Trimming took off 7 bases at V and 3 bases at J, with 5 bases between the two ends. Germline V gene lookup returns CDR1 SQVTM and CDR2 ANQGSEA. This CDR3 has 10 amino acids. The CDR3 nucleotides read TGCAGCGGGCGGACAGATACGCAGTATTTT. Translating gives CSGRTDTQYF.

This clonotype was detected only a few times. This chain connects TRBV20-1 to TRBJ1-3, with D uncertain. Germline lookup yields CDR1 DFQATT and CDR2 SNEGSKA (reference sequence). This CDR3 contains 14 residues. The germline V and J ends were trimmed by 3 bases and 0 bases, with 9 bases remaining between them. The CDR3 spells CSARHFSSGNTIYF. For the CDR3, the DNA is TGCAGTGCTAGGCACTTCTCCTCTGGAAACACCATATATTTT.

This clonotype was seen more than once but under ten times. This chain links TRBV5-1 with TRBJ2-3; perhaps TRBD2 as D (7 bases). This CDR3 has 14 residues. V lost 4 bases to trimming and J lost 7 bases, with 16 bases between them. CDR1 SGHRS and CDR2 YFSETQ come from the germline V gene. CDR3 sequence: CASSDSRGRYTQYF. DNA of the CDR3: TGCGCCAGCAGCGATTCGCGGGGGCGATATACGCAGTATTTT.